The entry below describes one T cell receptor (beta chain). The germline V and J ends were trimmed by 3 bases and 0 bases, with 15 bases remaining between them. CDR3 size: 16 residues. Germline lookup yields CDR1 LGHNA and CDR2 YNFKEQ. This entry belongs to a study of blood T cell repertoires in COVID-19. Study overall: Whether acute or convalescent, the COVID-19 samples came from the United States, Italy and Spain. The analysed material was cDNA or gDNA that came from T cells, B-cell-depleted T cells, or PBMCs.

How the authors handled the data: From reference gene primer amplification, estimates of nucleated cell counts were derived. Assay used: immunoSEQ multiplex PCR; TCRdb lists only in-frame clones, some missing. V and J calls and clone size are those listed in that table; D and trimming were worked out from the DNA. Of 100,000 to 110,000 clones in the sample, 85% were seen once. The rearrangement joins TRBV4-2 to TRBJ2-7; D is perhaps TRBD2 (6 bases). The source material was peripheral blood. The receptor was isolated from a man aged 50-59 years with active or convalescent COVID-19. The CDR3 here is CASSQTAGQSSYEQYF. In DNA, the CDR3 is TGTGCCAGCAGCCAGACAGCGGGTCAATCCTCCTACGAGCAGTACTTC.